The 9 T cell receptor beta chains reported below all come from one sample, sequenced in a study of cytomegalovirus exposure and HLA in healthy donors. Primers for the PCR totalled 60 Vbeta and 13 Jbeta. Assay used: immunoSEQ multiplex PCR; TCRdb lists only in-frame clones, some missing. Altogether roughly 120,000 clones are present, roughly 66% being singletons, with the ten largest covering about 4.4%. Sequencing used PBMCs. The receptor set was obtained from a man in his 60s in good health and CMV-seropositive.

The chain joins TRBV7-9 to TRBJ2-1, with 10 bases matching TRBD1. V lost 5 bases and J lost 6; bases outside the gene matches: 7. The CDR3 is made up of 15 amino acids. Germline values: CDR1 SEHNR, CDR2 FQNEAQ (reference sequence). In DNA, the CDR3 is TGTGCCAGCAGCCGCAGGACAGGGGGTGGCAATGAGCAGTTCTTC. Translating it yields CASSRRTGGGNEQFF. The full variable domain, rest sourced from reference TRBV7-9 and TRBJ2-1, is DTGVSQNPRHKITKRGQNVTFRCDPISEHNRLYWYRQTLGQGPEFLTYFQNEAQLEKSRLLSDRFSAERPKGSFSTLEIQRTEQGDSAMYLCASSRRTGGGNEQFFGPGTRLTVL.

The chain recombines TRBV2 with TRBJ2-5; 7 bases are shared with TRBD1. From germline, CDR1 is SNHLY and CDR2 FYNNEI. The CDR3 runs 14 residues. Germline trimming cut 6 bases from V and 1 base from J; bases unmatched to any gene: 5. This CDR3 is CASSIRDSQETQYF. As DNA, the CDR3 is TGTGCCAGCAGCATCCGGGACAGCCAAGAGACCCAGTACTTC.

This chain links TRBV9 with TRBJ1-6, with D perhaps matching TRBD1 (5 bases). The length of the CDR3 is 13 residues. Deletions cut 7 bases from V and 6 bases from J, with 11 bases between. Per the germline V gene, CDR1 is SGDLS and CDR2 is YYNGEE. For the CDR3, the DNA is TGTGCCAGCCGAGGGGAGGCTAATTCACCCCTCCACTTT. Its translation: CASRGEANSPLHF.

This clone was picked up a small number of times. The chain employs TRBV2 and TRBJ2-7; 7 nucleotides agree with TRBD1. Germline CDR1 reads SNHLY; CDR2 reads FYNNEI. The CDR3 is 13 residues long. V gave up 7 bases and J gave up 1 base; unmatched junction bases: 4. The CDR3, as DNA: TGTGCCAGCAACATGGACAGGTCCTACGAGCAGTACTTC. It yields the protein CASNMDRSYEQYF.

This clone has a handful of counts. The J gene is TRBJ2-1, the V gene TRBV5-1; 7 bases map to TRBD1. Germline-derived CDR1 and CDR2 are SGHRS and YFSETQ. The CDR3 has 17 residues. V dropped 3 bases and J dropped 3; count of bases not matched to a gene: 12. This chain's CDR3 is CASSSRPGTVLYNEQFF. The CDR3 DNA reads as TGCGCCAGCAGCTCGAGACCCGGGACAGTCCTCTACAATGAGCAGTTCTTC.

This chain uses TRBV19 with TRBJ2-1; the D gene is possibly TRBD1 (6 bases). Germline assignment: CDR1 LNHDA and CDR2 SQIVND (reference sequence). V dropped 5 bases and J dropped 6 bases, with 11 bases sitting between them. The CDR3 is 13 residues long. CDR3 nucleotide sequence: TGTGCCAGTAGTTCGGGACAAGTCAATGAGCAGTTCTTC. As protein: CASSSGQVNEQFF.

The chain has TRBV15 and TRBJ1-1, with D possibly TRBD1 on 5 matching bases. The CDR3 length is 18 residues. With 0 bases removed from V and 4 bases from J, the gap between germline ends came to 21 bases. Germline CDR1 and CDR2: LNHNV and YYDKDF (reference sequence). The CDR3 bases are TGTGCCACCAGCAGAGATCATGCGGGATTGGCAGGGAGCACTGAAGCTTTCTTT. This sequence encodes CATSRDHAGLAGSTEAFF.

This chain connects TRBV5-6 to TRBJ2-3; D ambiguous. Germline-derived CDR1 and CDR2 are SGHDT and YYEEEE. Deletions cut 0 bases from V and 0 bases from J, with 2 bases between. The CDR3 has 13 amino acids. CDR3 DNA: TGTGCCAGCAGCTTGGCAAGCACAGATACGCAGTATTTT. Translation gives CASSLASTDTQYF.

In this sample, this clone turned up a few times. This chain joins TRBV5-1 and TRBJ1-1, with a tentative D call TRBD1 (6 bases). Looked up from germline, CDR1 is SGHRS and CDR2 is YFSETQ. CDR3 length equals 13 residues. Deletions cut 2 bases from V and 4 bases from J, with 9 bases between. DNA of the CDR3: TGCGCCAGCAGCTTTAGGGGGGGCACTGAAGCTTTCTTT. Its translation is CASSFRGGTEAFF.